The 32 T cell receptor beta chains below all came from one sample that was sequenced in a study of cytomegalovirus exposure and HLA in healthy donors. PCR amplification relied on 60 Vbeta primers (plus 13 Jbeta primers). Sequencing used immunoSEQ multiplex PCR; TCRdb keeps in-frame clones, though not all of them. The sample shows roughly 61,000 clones, more than 75% of them seen only once. The material sequenced was PBMCs. The receptors were sampled from a male donor in good health and CMV-seronegative.

The rearrangement links TRBV7-2 to TRBJ2-7, with 10 bases that match TRBD2. The CDR3 runs to 16 residues. Trimming cost V 1 base and J 6 bases; bases outside gene matches: 9. Per germline, CDR1 SGHTA and CDR2 FQGNSA. CDR3 loop: CASSLDVAGGAREQYF. The CDR3 bases are TGTGCCAGCAGCTTAGACGTAGCGGGGGGCGCCCGCGAGCAGTACTTC.

This sequence joins TRBV7-2 and TRBJ1-6; D uncertain. The CDR3 sequence is 16 residues long. Per germline, CDR1 SGHTA and CDR2 FQGNSA. V was trimmed by 3 bases and J by 9 bases, leaving 18 bases between them. CDR3 bases: TGTGCCAGCAGCTTGGCTAACCCACGGACTTCTTCACCCCTCCACTTT. Its translation is CASSLANPRTSSPLHF.

This clone was seen a single time. The V call is TRBV7-8, the J call TRBJ2-7; 9 bases line up with TRBD1. Germline loops: CDR1 SGHVS, CDR2 FQNEAQ. Germline trimming cut 4 bases from V and 6 bases from J; bases unmatched to any gene: 13. This CDR3 contains 16 residues. This CDR3 is CASSSSPGTGSAEQYF. In DNA form, the CDR3 reads TGTGCCAGCAGCTCCTCCCCCGGGACAGGGTCAGCCGAGCAGTACTTC.

The CDR3, as DNA: TGTGCCAGCAGCCAAGTTACTTCCACGAACACTGAAGCTTTCTTT. Its protein product is CASSQVTSTNTEAFF. The V and J genes are TRBV14 and TRBJ1-1; D gene unclear. CDR1 and CDR2 from the germline V gene are SGHDN and FVKESK. Trimming took 1 base from V and 1 from J, leaving 10 bases between them. The CDR3 is 15 amino acids.

This sequence joins TRBV2 and TRBJ1-6; D perhaps matches TRBD1 (6 bases). V lost 6 bases and J lost 8, with 14 bases in between. Germline CDR1 and CDR2: SNHLY and FYNNEI. This CDR3 comprises 14 residues. CDR3 region: CASRDRDTYSPLHF. For the CDR3, the DNA is TGTGCCAGCAGGGACCGGGACACGTATTCACCCCTCCACTTT.

The count of this clone is one. V gene TRBV9 combines with J gene TRBJ2-5; weak D call: TRBD1 (6 bases). Germline V gives CDR1 SGDLS, CDR2 YYNGEE. V dropped 0 bases and J dropped 3 bases, with 12 bases sitting between them. This CDR3 has 15 residues. The CDR3 nucleotides are TGTGCCAGCAGCGTAGCCGGGCAGGGGAAAGAGACCCAGTACTTC. Translation: CASSVAGQGKETQYF.

As regards this clone: Other DNA sequences in the same sample also yield this CDR3. The chain carries TRBV10-3 and TRBJ1-5; 8 nucleotides align to TRBD1. The trim removed 6 bases at V and 4 bases at J, leaving 5 bases unmatched. The V gene's germline CDR1 is ENHRY and CDR2 SYGVKD. The CDR3 runs 14 residues. The CDR3 DNA reads as TGTGCCATCAGCCCGGACAGGGCGAATCAGCCCCAGCATTTT. This codes for CAISPDRANQPQHF.

The chain is built from TRBV5-4 and TRBJ1-4; TRBD1 agrees at 9 bases. This CDR3 has 15 amino acids. V gave up 4 bases and J gave up 5 bases; unmatched junction bases: 6. Germline V gene data show CDR1 as SGHNT and CDR2 as YYREEE (reference sequence). The CDR3 nucleotides read TGTGCCAGCAGCCCGCAGGGGACAGGGAATGAAAAACTGTTTTTT. Protein: CASSPQGTGNEKLFF. The whole variable domain, filled in from reference TRBV5-4 and TRBJ1-4, reads ETGVTQSPTHLIKTRGQQVTLRCSSQSGHNTVSWYQQALGQGPQFIFQYYREEENGRGNFPPRFSGLQFPNYSSELNVNALELDDSALYLCASSPQGTGNEKLFFGSGTQLSVL.

The CDR3 DNA follows: TGCGCCAGCAGTCCTCGGGACACCCTGGAGCAGTACTTC. Its protein is CASSPRDTLEQYF. The chain joins TRBV5-1 to TRBJ2-7; the D gene is possibly TRBD1 (6 bases). V gave up 5 bases and J gave up 7 bases, with 16 bases separating them. This CDR3 contains 13 residues. CDR1 SGHRS and CDR2 YFSETQ come from the germline V gene.

This clone was seen a handful of times. The chain links TRBV30 to TRBJ1-1, with 8 positions matching TRBD1. Trimming at V came to 2 bases and at J to 3 bases, leaving 2 bases not matched to a gene. Germline CDR1 is GTSNPN and CDR2 is SVGIG (reference sequence). This CDR3 has 13 residues. Here the CDR3 reads CAWSSTGDTEAFF. The CDR3, as DNA: TGTGCCTGGAGTTCGACAGGGGACACTGAAGCTTTCTTT.

This clone was counted once. The genes are TRBV5-4 and TRBJ1-4; no clear D. CDR1 and CDR2 from the germline V gene are SGHNT and YYREEE (reference sequence). V was pared by 4 bases and J by 2 bases, with 18 bases between. This CDR3 region has 17 residues. The CDR3 sequence: CASSTQPIPGTNEKLFF. The CDR3 DNA reads as TGTGCCAGCAGCACCCAACCCATCCCGGGTACTAATGAAAAACTGTTTTTT.

As DNA, the CDR3 is TGTGCCAGCAGTTTGCGCTCTGGAAACACCATATATTTT. Amino acids: CASSLRSGNTIYF. The V and J genes are TRBV28 and TRBJ1-3, with no clear D. Trimming took 3 bases from V and 0 from J, leaving 3 bases between them. This CDR3 has 13 residues. Germline V CDR1 and CDR2: MDHEN, SYDVKM.

The V and J genes are TRBV18 and TRBJ1-1; D is uncertain. Trimming took off 1 base at V and 1 base at J, with 10 bases between the two ends. CDR1 and CDR2 from the germline V gene are KGHSH and LQKENI. CDR3 length: 15 residues. The chain's CDR3 is CASSPRTAPNTEAFF. The CDR3, as DNA: TGTGCCAGCTCACCACGAACAGCCCCGAACACTGAAGCTTTCTTT.

The V gene is TRBV30, the J gene TRBJ1-3; D gene uncertain. CDR1 is GTSNPN and CDR2 is SVGIG in the germline V gene (reference sequence). This CDR3 comprises 12 residues. The V end lost 7 bases, the J end lost 4 bases, and 11 bases lay between the germline ends. The CDR3 DNA reads TGTGCCTCCCCACAAGAAGGAAACACCATATATTTT. It specifies CASPQEGNTIYF.

V gene TRBV2 combines with J gene TRBJ2-7; 12 bases line up with TRBD2. This CDR3 contains 15 residues. Trimming removed 4 bases from V and 2 bases from J; junction bases left unmatched: 3. Germline-derived CDR1 and CDR2 are SNHLY and FYNNEI. The CDR3 spells CASSGTSGTAYEQYF. In nucleotides, the CDR3 is TGTGCCAGCAGTGGGACTAGCGGGACCGCCTACGAGCAGTACTTC.

The gene calls are TRBV9 and TRBJ1-6; a possible D gene is TRBD1 (6 bases). V lost 4 bases and J 8 bases, leaving 16 bases between the germline ends. Germline V gene lookup returns CDR1 SGDLS and CDR2 YYNGEE. This CDR3 comprises 15 residues. Written as DNA, the CDR3 is TGTGCCAGCAGCATACGGGACACCCTCGATTCACCCCTCCACTTT. Its protein product is CASSIRDTLDSPLHF.

The chain combines TRBV4-1 with TRBJ2-7, with D tentatively TRBD2 (6 bases). The CDR3 sequence is 14 residues long. The V gene lost 4 bases and the J gene lost 4 bases, with 14 bases spanning the gap. Germline V lookup: CDR1 MGHRA, CDR2 YSYEKL. Written as DNA, the CDR3 is TGCGCCAGCAGCCCCGCCCTGGGGGGTTACGAGCAGTACTTC. It yields the protein CASSPALGGYEQYF.

The V and J genes are TRBV30 and TRBJ2-1; 9 bases fit TRBD2. This CDR3 has 16 amino acids. The V gene's germline CDR1 is GTSNPN and CDR2 SVGIG (reference sequence). After removal of 2 bases from V and 5 bases from J, the junction contained 10 bases not matched to a gene. The CDR3 DNA sequence: TGTGCCTGGAGTATGTGGCTAGCGGGGTCGCACAATGAGCAGTTCTTC. It yields the protein CAWSMWLAGSHNEQFF.

The V and J genes are TRBV7-8 and TRBJ2-1; 10 nucleotides line up with TRBD2. Per germline, CDR1 SGHVS and CDR2 FQNEAQ. The CDR3 loop spans 17 amino acids. Germline trimming cut 5 bases from V and 8 bases from J; bases unmatched to any gene: 15. The CDR3 region has the DNA TGTGCCAGCAGCCTCCGGCCAGGGAGCGGGGGGGCGGATGAGCAGTTCTTC. Its translation is CASSLRPGSGGADEQFF. The full variable domain, completed using reference TRBV7-8 and TRBJ2-1, is GAGVSQSPRYKVAKRGQDVALRCDPISGHVSLFWYQQALGQGPEFLTYFQNEAQLDKSGLPSDRFFAERPEGSVSTLKIQRTQQEDSAVYLCASSLRPGSGGADEQFFGPGTRLTVL.

The chain links TRBV10-3 to TRBJ1-2; D might be TRBD1 (5 bases). This CDR3 is built from 13 residues. The germline gives CDR1 ENHRY, CDR2 SYGVKD. V was clipped by 2 bases and J by 3 bases, with 7 bases between them. In DNA, the CDR3 is TGTGCCATCAGTGAGAAAGGGGACTATGGCTACACCTTC. Translation gives CAISEKGDYGYTF.

This chain joins TRBV5-1 and TRBJ2-7; D remains unclear. This CDR3 is built from 15 residues. The V end was cut by 4 bases, the J end by 6 bases, with 20 bases between. CDR1 is SGHRS and CDR2 is YFSETQ in the germline V gene. CDR3 in amino acids: CASSPAAGAFSEQYF. CDR3 nucleotide sequence: TGCGCCAGCAGCCCCGCGGCCGGAGCCTTCTCCGAGCAGTACTTC.

The chain carries TRBV4-1 and TRBJ1-2; TRBD1 matches 7 bases. Looked up from germline, CDR1 is MGHRA and CDR2 is YSYEKL. CDR3 length: 14 amino acids. J was trimmed by 2 bases and V by 6 bases; bases with no gene match: 6. The CDR3 region is CASRPTGRNYGYTF. The CDR3 DNA sequence: TGCGCCAGCAGACCGACAGGGAGGAACTATGGCTACACCTTC.

V and J are TRBV2 and TRBJ1-1; the D gene is possibly TRBD1 (5 bases). This CDR3 comprises 14 residues. Trimming took off 5 bases at V and 2 bases at J, with 12 bases between the two ends. CDR1 SNHLY and CDR2 FYNNEI come from the germline V gene. The chain's CDR3 is CASSTGTLNTEAFF. CDR3 nucleotides: TGTGCCAGCAGTACCGGGACTTTAAACACTGAAGCTTTCTTT.

The V and J genes are TRBV15 and TRBJ2-5; D remains unclear. Germline-derived CDR1 and CDR2 are LNHNV and YYDKDF (reference sequence). Trimming took off 0 bases at V and 3 bases at J, with 5 bases between the two ends. The CDR3 covers 13 residues. The chain's CDR3 is CATSRDPKETQYF. CDR3 DNA: TGTGCCACCAGCAGAGATCCCAAAGAGACCCAGTACTTC.

The chain links TRBV7-5 to TRBJ2-5; the table assigns TRBD1, which was not confirmed against the DNA. TRBV7-5 is listed as a pseudogene. The CDR3 is 15 residues long. CDR3 in DNA: TGTGCCAGAAGCCTCGGACAGGGGAGGGGGGAGACCCAGTACTTC. This encodes CARSLGQGRGETQYF.

The chain joins TRBV2 to TRBJ1-2; D perhaps matches TRBD1 (5 bases). CDR3 length equals 15 residues. Germline loops: CDR1 SNHLY, CDR2 FYNNEI. The V and J ends lost 4 bases and 0 bases respectively, with 12 bases between them. DNA for the CDR3: TGTGCCAGCAGTGTACAGGAGCTGCCTAACTATGGCTACACCTTC. This gives the protein CASSVQELPNYGYTF.

The genes are TRBV11-2 and TRBJ2-7; maybe TRBD1 (6 bases). This CDR3 region has 12 residues. The germline CDR1 and CDR2 sequences are SGHAT and FQNNGV. V lost 5 bases and J lost 3, with 8 bases in between. CDR3 amino acids: CASSPQGYEQYF. The CDR3 coding sequence is TGTGCCAGCAGCCCACAGGGCTACGAGCAGTACTTC. Complete variable domain (other parts from reference TRBV11-2 and TRBJ2-7): EAGVAQSPRYKIIEKRQSVAFWCNPISGHATLYWYQQILGQGPKLLIQFQNNGVVDDSQLPKDRFSAERLKGVDSTLKIQPAKLEDSAVYLCASSPQGYEQYFGPGTRLTVT.

A single count supports this clone. The gene calls are TRBV6-5 and TRBJ1-2; 7 bases line up with TRBD1. The CDR3 totals 14 residues. Trimming took 2 bases from V and 4 from J; bases not matched to a gene: 4. In germline, CDR1 is MNHEY, CDR2 SVGAGI. The CDR3 protein is CASSYAQGTYGYTF. The DNA of the CDR3 is TGTGCCAGCAGTTACGCACAGGGGACCTATGGCTACACCTTC.

The chain recombines TRBV27 with TRBJ2-1; 11 bases map to TRBD2. The CDR3 length is 17 residues. The V gene's germline CDR1 is MNHEY and CDR2 SMNVEV (reference sequence). With 5 bases clipped from V and 4 bases from J, the junction kept 10 bases outside the gene matches. The CDR3 DNA reads as TGTGCCAGCAGTCAGGGGACTACTAGCGGGGGATACAATGAGCAGTTCTTC. Translation gives CASSQGTTSGGYNEQFF.

This clone was found a few times. The V gene is TRBV6-6, the J gene TRBJ1-1; D gene uncertain. Trimming stripped 3 bases from V and 10 bases from J, with 18 bases between. CDR1 MNHNY and CDR2 SVGAGI come from the germline V gene (reference sequence). The CDR3 contains 14 residues. The CDR3 DNA sequence: TGTGCCAGCAGTTATCGGGAGGCGCGTGGGGTAGCTTTCTTT. Its protein is CASSYREARGVAFF.

This clone was seen only a few times. The gene calls are TRBV7-3 and TRBJ2-2; TRBD2 aligns across 16 bases. Trimming cost V 5 bases and J 6 bases; bases outside gene matches: 3. The CDR3 is 16 residues long. From germline, CDR1 is SGHTA and CDR2 FQGTGA. The CDR3 protein is CASSLGLAGGSGELFF. Here the CDR3 DNA reads TGTGCCAGCAGCCTGGGACTAGCGGGGGGGTCCGGGGAGCTGTTTTTT.

The gene calls are TRBV10-3 and TRBJ2-3, with D possibly matching TRBD1 (6 bases). The CDR3 sequence is 14 residues long. The germline CDR1 and CDR2 sequences are ENHRY and SYGVKD. V lost 3 bases and J lost 2, with 9 bases in between. CDR3 amino acids: CAISERQVTDTQYF. The CDR3 DNA reads TGTGCCATCAGTGAAAGACAGGTCACAGATACGCAGTATTTT.